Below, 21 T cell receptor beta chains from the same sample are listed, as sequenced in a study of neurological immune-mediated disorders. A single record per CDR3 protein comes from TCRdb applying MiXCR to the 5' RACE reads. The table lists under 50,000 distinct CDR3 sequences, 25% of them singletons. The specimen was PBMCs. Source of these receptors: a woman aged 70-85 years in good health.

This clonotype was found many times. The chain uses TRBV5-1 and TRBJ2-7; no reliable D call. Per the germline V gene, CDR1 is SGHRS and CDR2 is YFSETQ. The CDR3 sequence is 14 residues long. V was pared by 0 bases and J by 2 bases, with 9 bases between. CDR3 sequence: CASSLVASPYEQYF. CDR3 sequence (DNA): TGCGCCAGCAGCTTGGTGGCAAGTCCCTACGAGCAGTACTTC.

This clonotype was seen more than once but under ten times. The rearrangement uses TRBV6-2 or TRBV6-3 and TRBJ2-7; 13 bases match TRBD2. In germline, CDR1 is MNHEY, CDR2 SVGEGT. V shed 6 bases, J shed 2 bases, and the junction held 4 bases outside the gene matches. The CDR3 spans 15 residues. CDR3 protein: CASSDGLAGAYEQYV. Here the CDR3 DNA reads TGTGCCAGCAGCGACGGACTAGCGGGGGCCTACGAGCAGTACGTC.

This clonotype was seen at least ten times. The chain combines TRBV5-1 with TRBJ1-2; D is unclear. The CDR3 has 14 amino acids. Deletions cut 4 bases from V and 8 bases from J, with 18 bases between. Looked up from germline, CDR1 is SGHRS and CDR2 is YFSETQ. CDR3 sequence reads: CASSPESSPGGYTF. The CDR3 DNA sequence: TGCGCCAGCAGCCCCGAGAGTTCTCCGGGAGGCTACACCTTC. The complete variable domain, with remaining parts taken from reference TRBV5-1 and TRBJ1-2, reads KAGVTQTPRYLIKTRGQQVTLSCSPISGHRSVSWYQQTPGQGLQFLFEYFSETQRNKGNFPGRFSGRQFSNSRSEMNVSTLELGDSALYLCASSPESSPGGYTFGSGTRLTVV.

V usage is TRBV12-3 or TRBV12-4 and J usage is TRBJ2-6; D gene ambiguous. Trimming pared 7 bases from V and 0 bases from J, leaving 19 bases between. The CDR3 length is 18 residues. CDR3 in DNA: TGTGCCAGCACCCCCGATTGGAATGTTGTCTCTGGGGCCAACGTCCTGACTTTC. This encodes CASTPDWNVVSGANVLTF.

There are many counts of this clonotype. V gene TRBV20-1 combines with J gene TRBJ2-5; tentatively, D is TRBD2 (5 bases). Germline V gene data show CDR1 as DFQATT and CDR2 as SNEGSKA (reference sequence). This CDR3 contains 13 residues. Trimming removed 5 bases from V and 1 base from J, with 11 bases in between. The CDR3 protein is CSAWGASQETQYF. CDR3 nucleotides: TGCAGTGCTTGGGGAGCCTCCCAAGAGACCCAGTACTTC.

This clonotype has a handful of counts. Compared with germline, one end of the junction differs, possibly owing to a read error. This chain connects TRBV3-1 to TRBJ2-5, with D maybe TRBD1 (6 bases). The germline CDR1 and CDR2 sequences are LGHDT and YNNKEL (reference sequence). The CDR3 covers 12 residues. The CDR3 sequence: CASSQGGQHNRF. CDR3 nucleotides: TGTGCCAGCAGCCAAGGCGGACAGCACAATCGCTTC.

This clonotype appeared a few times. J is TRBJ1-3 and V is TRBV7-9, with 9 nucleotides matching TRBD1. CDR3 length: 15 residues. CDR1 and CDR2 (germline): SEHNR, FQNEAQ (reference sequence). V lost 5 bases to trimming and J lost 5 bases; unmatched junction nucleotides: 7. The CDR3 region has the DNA TGTGCCAGCAGCCCGGGACAGGGCGGGAGAAACACCATATATTTT. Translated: CASSPGQGGRNTIYF. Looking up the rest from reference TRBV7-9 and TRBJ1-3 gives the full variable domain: DTGVSQNPRHKITKRGQNVTFRCDPISEHNRLYWYRQTLGQGPEFLTYFQNEAQLEKSRLLSDRFSAERPKGSFSTLEIQRTEQGDSAMYLCASSPGQGGRNTIYFGEGSWLTVV.

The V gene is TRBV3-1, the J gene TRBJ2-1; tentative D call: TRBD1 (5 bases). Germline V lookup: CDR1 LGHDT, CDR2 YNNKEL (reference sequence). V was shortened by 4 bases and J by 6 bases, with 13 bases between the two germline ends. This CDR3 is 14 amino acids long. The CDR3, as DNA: TGTGCCAGCAGCCCCCAGGGTCGCGGCAATGAGCAGTTCTTC. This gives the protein CASSPQGRGNEQFF.

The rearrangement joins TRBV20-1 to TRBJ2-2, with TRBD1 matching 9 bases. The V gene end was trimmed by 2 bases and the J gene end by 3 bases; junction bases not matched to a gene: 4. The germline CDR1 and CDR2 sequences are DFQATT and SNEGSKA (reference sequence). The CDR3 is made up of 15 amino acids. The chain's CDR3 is CSARPGTGYTGELFF. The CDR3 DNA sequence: TGCAGTGCTAGACCCGGGACAGGGTACACCGGGGAGCTGTTTTTT.

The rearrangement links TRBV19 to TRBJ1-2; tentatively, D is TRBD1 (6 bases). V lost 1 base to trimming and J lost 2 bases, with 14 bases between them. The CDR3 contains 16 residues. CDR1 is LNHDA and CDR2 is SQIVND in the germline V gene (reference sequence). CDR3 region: CASSIAPRGGNYGYTF. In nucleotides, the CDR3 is TGTGCCAGTAGTATAGCCCCGAGGGGGGGCAACTATGGCTACACCTTC.

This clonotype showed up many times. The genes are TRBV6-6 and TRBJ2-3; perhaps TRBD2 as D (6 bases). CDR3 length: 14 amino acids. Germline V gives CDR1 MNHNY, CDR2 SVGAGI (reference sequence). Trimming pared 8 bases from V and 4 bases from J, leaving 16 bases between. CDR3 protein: CASSGGVGADTQYF. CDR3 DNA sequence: TGTGCCAGCTCTGGCGGGGTGGGAGCAGATACGCAGTATTTT.

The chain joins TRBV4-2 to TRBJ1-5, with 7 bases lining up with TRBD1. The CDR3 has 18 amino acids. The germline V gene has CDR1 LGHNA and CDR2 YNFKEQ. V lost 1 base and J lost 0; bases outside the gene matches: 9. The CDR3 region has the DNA TGTGCCAGCAGCCAAGTCCTCCAGGGGGTCGGTAGCAATCAGCCCCAGCATTTT. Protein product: CASSQVLQGVGSNQPQHF.

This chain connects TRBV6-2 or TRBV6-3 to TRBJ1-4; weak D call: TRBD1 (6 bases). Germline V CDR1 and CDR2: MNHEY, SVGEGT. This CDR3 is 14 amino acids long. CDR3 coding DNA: TGTGTCAGTAGCTTAACAGGGACGGATGAAAAACTGTTTTTT. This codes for CVSSLTGTDEKLFF.

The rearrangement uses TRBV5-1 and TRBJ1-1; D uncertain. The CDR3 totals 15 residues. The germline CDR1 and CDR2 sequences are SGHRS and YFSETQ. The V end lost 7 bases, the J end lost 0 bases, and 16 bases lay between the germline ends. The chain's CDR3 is CASHPAAAMNTEAFF. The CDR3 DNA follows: TGCGCCAGCCACCCCGCGGCAGCTATGAACACTGAAGCTTTCTTT.

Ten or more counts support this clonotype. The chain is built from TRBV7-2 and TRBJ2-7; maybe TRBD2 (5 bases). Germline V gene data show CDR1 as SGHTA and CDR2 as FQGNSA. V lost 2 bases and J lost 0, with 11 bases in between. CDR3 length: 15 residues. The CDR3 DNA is TGTGCCAGCAGCTTAAGGACTGGAAACTCCTACGAGCAGTACTTC. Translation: CASSLRTGNSYEQYF. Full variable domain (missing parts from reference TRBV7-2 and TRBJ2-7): GAGVSQSPSNKVTEKGKDVELRCDPISGHTALYWYRQSLGQGLEFLIYFQGNSAPDKSGLPSDRFSAERTGGSVSTLTIQRTQQEDSAVYLCASSLRTGNSYEQYFGPGTRLTVT.

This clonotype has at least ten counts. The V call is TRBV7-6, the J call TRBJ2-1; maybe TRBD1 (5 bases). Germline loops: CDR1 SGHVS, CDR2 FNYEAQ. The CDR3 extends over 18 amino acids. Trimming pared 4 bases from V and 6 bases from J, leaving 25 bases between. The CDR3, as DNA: TGTGCCAGCAGCTCGCGCCCTATATCAGGGTTATCGGGCAATGAGCAGTTCTTC. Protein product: CASSSRPISGLSGNEQFF.

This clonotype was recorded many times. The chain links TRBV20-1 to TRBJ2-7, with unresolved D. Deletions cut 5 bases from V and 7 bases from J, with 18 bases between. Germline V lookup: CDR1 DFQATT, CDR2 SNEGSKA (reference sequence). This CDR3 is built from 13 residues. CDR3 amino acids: CSASGHSTEEQYF. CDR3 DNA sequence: TGCAGTGCTTCCGGGCACTCCACGGAAGAGCAGTACTTC.

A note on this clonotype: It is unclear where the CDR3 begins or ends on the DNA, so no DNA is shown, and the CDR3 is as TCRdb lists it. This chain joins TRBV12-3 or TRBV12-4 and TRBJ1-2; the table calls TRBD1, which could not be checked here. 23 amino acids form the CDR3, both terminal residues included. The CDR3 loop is CASSFYICSAREFVAAGRGGYTF.

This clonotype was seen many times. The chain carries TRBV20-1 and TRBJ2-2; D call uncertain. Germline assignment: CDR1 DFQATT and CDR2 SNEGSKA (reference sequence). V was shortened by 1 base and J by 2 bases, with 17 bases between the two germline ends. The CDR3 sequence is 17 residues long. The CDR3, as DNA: TGCAGTGCTAGAGCGGGCTTGGGTAGGGTTAACACCGGGGAGCTGTTTTTT. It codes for CSARAGLGRVNTGELFF.

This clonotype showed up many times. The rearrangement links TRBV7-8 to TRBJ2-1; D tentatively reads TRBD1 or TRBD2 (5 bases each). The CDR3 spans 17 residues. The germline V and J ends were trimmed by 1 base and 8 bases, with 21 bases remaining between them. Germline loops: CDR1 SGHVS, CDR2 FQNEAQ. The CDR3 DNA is TGTGCCAGCAGCTTAGGCCGGGGAACCAGGGTGGTCGATGAGCAGTTCTTC. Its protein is CASSLGRGTRVVDEQFF.

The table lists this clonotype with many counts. This CDR3 reads CASSLAWGQKTNQPQHF. CDR3 bases: TGTGCCAGCAGCTTGGCCTGGGGGCAGAAAACCAATCAGCCCCAGCATTTT. The genes are TRBV7-2 and TRBJ1-5; a possible D gene is TRBD1 (6 bases). Germline V gene lookup returns CDR1 SGHTA and CDR2 FQGNSA. CDR3 length equals 17 residues. Trimming took 3 bases from V and 3 from J, leaving 18 bases between them. Supplemented by reference TRBV7-2 and TRBJ1-5, the full variable domain reads GAGVSQSPSNKVTEKGKDVELRCDPISGHTALYWYRQSLGQGLEFLIYFQGNSAPDKSGLPSDRFSAERTGGSVSTLTIQRTQQEDSAVYLCASSLAWGQKTNQPQHFGDGTRLSIL.